These 11 T cell receptor beta chains originate from one sample sequenced in a study of OX40 agonist ivuxolimab in advanced cancers. TCRdb keeps only in-frame clones here, not all; method: immunoSEQ multiplex PCR. The sample lists 30,000 to 35,000 clones, about 92% occurring once. Here the sequenced sample was CD4+ or CD8+ T cells sorted from blood, taken in a trial of the OX40 agonist ivuxolimab. Source of these receptors: an adult with an advanced solid tumor such as melanoma, head and neck, liver or kidney cancer.

In this sample, this clone turned up once. This chain connects TRBV2 to TRBJ2-7, with D possibly matching TRBD1 (6 bases). With 7 bases removed from V and 3 bases from J, the gap between germline ends came to 13 bases. The CDR3 extends over 13 amino acids. Germline V lookup: CDR1 SNHLY, CDR2 FYNNEI. The CDR3 sequence: CASMRQGNYEQYF. CDR3 nucleotides: TGTGCCAGCATGCGGCAGGGGAACTACGAGCAGTACTTC. Drawing the rest from reference TRBV2 and TRBJ2-7, the complete variable domain is EPEVTQTPSHQVTQMGQEVILRCVPISNHLYFYWYRQILGQKVEFLVSFYNNEISEKSEIFDDQFSVERPDGSNFTLKIRSTKLEDSAMYFCASMRQGNYEQYFGPGTRLTVT.

The chain is built from TRBV21-1 and TRBJ2-3; the table calls TRBD1, which could not be checked here. TRBV21-1 is a known pseudogene. CDR3 size: 20 residues. The CDR3 sequence is CASSQDRRARESPSTDTQYF. The CDR3 nucleotides are TGTGCCAGCAGTCAGGACAGGAGGGCTAGAGAGAGTCCGAGCACAGATACGCAGTATTTT.

This chain joins TRBV7-8 and TRBJ2-1; D call uncertain. There are 16 residues in the CDR3. V gave up 3 bases and J gave up 1 base, with 13 bases separating them. Germline values: CDR1 SGHVS, CDR2 FQNEAQ. The CDR3 is CASSLVLLGSYNEQFF. CDR3 in DNA: TGTGCCAGCAGCTTGGTTCTTTTGGGGTCCTACAATGAGCAGTTCTTC.

J is TRBJ2-5 and V is TRBV27; D unresolved. CDR3 length: 11 amino acids. The V and J ends lost 5 bases and 9 bases respectively, with 10 bases between them. Germline V gives CDR1 MNHEY, CDR2 SMNVEV (reference sequence). Here the CDR3 DNA reads TGTGCCAGCAGTAAGGGTTCGTCCCAGTACTTC. It specifies CASSKGSSQYF.

As for this clone: This specimen includes other DNA sequences encoding the same CDR3. V and J are TRBV27 and TRBJ2-7; perhaps TRBD2 as D (6 bases). CDR3 size: 13 residues. V lost 4 bases to trimming and J lost 2 bases, with 9 bases between them. The V gene's germline CDR1 is MNHEY and CDR2 SMNVEV (reference sequence). In nucleotides, the CDR3 is TGTGCCAGCAGTTCCGGGGGACCCTACGAGCAGTACTTC. Its translation: CASSSGGPYEQYF.

The chain recombines TRBV5-5 with TRBJ1-1; tentative D call: TRBD1 (5 bases). Trimming cost V 5 bases and J 8 bases, with 16 bases left between them. CDR3 length equals 13 residues. Per germline, CDR1 SGHKS and CDR2 YYEKEE (reference sequence). The CDR3 DNA is TGTGCCAGCAGGCCGGGACGGGACCTGGAAGCTTTCTTT. It codes for CASRPGRDLEAFF.

CDR3 amino acids: CASSARQYPYEQYF. The CDR3 nucleotides are TGTGCCAGCAGCGCCCGCCAGTATCCCTACGAGCAGTACTTC. The chain carries TRBV7-8 and TRBJ2-7; D gene unclear. The CDR3 is 14 amino acids. The germline V and J ends were trimmed by 5 bases and 2 bases, with 13 bases remaining between them. The germline CDR1 and CDR2 sequences are SGHVS and FQNEAQ. The full variable domain, rest sourced from reference TRBV7-8 and TRBJ2-7, is GAGVSQSPRYKVAKRGQDVALRCDPISGHVSLFWYQQALGQGPEFLTYFQNEAQLDKSGLPSDRFFAERPEGSVSTLKIQRTQQEDSAVYLCASSARQYPYEQYFGPGTRLTVT.

The gene calls are TRBV7-8 and TRBJ1-4, with TRBD1 matching over 7 bases. J was trimmed by 4 bases and V by 5 bases; bases with no gene match: 7. The CDR3 is 15 amino acids. Germline loops: CDR1 SGHVS, CDR2 FQNEAQ. The CDR3 is CASSARDRNNEKLFF. CDR3 sequence (DNA): TGTGCCAGCAGCGCGCGGGACAGAAATAATGAAAAACTGTTTTTT.

This chain joins TRBV15 and TRBJ2-7, with D unclear. From germline, CDR1 is LNHNV and CDR2 YYDKDF (reference sequence). The ends were cut back, 0 bases at V and 4 bases at J, with 13 bases in the middle. This CDR3 is 15 amino acids long. The DNA of the CDR3 is TGTGCCACCAGCAGAGATCTGGGTTTCGGGTACGAGCAGTACTTC. It encodes CATSRDLGFGYEQYF. The variable domain in full, with the rest retrieved from reference TRBV15 and TRBJ2-7, is DAMVIQNPRYQVTQFGKPVTLSCSQTLNHNVMYWYQQKSSQAPKLLFHYYDKDFNNEADTPDNFQSRRPNTSFCFLDIRSPGLGDTAMYLCATSRDLGFGYEQYFGPGTRLTVT.

The rearrangement links TRBV10-1 to TRBJ2-1; 11 positions match TRBD2. The CDR3 runs to 16 residues. CDR1 is WNHNN, CDR2 SYGVQD, per germline (reference sequence). V gave up 4 bases and J gave up 5 bases; unmatched junction bases: 7. This chain's CDR3 is CASSAKLAGEHNEQFF. The CDR3 DNA reads as TGCGCCAGCAGTGCAAAACTAGCGGGGGAACACAATGAGCAGTTCTTC.

The chain recombines TRBV2 with TRBJ2-2; the D gene is possibly TRBD2 (7 bases). In germline, CDR1 is SNHLY, CDR2 FYNNEI. The V gene lost 7 bases and the J gene lost 10 bases, with 13 bases spanning the gap. This CDR3 is built from 12 residues. The CDR3 DNA follows: TGTGCCAGCACTGGGGGGGCGGTGGAGCTGTTTTTT. Translation: CASTGGAVELFF.